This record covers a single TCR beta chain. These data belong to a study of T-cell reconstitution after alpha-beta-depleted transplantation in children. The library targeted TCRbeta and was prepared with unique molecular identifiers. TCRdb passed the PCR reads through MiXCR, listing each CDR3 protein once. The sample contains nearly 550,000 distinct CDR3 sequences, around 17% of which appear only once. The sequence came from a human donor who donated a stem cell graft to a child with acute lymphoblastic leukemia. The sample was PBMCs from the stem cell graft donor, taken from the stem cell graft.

The CDR3: CASSSNSYRVGHQPQHF. The CDR3 region has the DNA TGTGCCAGCAGCTCAAACTCCTACAGGGTCGGCCATCAGCCCCAGCATTTT. The chain joins TRBV7-9 to TRBJ1-5; the D gene is possibly TRBD1 (6 bases). Germline CDR1 SEHNR, CDR2 FQNEAQ (reference sequence). The CDR3 covers 17 residues. Trimming pared 4 bases from V and 5 bases from J, leaving 21 bases between.